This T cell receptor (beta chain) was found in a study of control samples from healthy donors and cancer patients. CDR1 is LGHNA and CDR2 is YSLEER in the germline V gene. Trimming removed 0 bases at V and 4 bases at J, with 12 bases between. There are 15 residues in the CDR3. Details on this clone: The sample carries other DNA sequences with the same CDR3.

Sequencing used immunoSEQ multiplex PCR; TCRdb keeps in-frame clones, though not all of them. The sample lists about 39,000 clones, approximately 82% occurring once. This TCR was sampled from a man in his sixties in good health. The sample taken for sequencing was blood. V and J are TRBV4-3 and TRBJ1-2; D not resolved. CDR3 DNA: TGCGCCAGCAGCCAAGAGTTGGGTAGCACCTATGGCTACACCTTC. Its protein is CASSQELGSTYGYTF.